The clone carrying this TCR delta chain was seen a few times. Its antigen remains unidentified. After alphabeta T cell depletion, CD3+ Vdelta1+ Vdelta2- thymocytes were sorted. Vdelta1+ thymocyte sorts reached between about 98% and 99.6% purity. The sample comes from a study of Vδ1+ human thymocytes. The study's findings and limits: In the thymus, TRG and TRD repertoires looked highly polyclonal with Gaussian CDR3 lengths. Bulk data may be misread because of unexpected Vdelta2 sequences. Donors shared many TRG clonotypes but few TRD clonotypes.

The template was reverse-transcribed extracted RNA. Multiplex PCR used pooled V-gene forward primers and a constant-region reverse primer to amplify CDR3s. TCRdb reran clone calling via CATT on the multiplex PCR reads. Of 45,000 to 75,000 delta-chain clones listed, over 13% were seen once; the top ten hold 0.3% to 0.45%. Germline V CDR1 and CDR2: TSWWSYY, QGS. V was cut by 4 bases and J by 3 bases, with 12 bases left in between. This CDR3 spans 15 amino acids. The chain is built from TRDV1 and TRDJ2; no clear D. The sample taken for sequencing was Vdelta1+ gamma-delta thymocytes from the thymus. Subset noted: FACS-sorted CD3+ TCRalphabeta- TCRVdelta1+ TCRVdelta2- thymocytes. The sequence came from a girl under three years old who had congenital heart surgery. CDR3 region: CALGVRSTLTAQLFF. Here the CDR3 DNA reads TGTGCTCTTGGGGTCCGGTCGACACTGACAGCACAACTCTTCTTT.